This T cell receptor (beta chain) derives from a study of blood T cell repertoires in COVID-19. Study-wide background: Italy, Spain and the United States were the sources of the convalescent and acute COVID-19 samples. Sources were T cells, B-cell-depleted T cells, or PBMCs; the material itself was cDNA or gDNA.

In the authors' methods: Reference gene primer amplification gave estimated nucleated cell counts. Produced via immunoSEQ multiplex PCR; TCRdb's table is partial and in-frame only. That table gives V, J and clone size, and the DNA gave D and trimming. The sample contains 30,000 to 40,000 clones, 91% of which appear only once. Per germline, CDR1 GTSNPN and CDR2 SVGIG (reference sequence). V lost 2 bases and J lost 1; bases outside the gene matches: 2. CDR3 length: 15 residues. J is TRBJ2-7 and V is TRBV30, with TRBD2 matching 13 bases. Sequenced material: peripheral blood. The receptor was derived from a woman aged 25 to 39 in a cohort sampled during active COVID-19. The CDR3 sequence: CAWSQGLAGSYEQYF. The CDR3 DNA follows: TGTGCCTGGAGTCAGGGACTAGCGGGGTCCTACGAGCAGTACTTC.